The following is a T cell receptor (beta chain) sequence with its context. Its antigen target is currently unknown. One base away there is no much larger clone; base qualities are not given. The approximately 39 donors, aged about 6 to 95 years, were systemically healthy Caucasian individuals from Russia. Ten milliliters of peripheral blood were drawn from each donor into EDTA-treated Vacutainer tubes. Ficoll-Paque density-gradient centrifugation was used to isolate PBMCs, with at least 7 million per sample. Trizol reagent was used to extract total RNA from PBMCs, with at least 5.5 micrograms per sample. For every donor, flow cytometry on a PBMC aliquot measured the percentage of naive CD45RAhigh/CD27high T cells. This specimen comes from a study of blood T cells in healthy people across ages (dated by TCRdb to between 2015 and 2016). As for the study more broadly: In model experiments, template switching captured about one uniquely barcoded TCR beta cDNA molecule for every two T cells. The study analyzed two additional independent replicas of 1 million unique cDNA reads from the same blood draw for two donors, one aged 18 to 30 and one aged 80 or older. Four age groups were formed from the donors: young (average roughly 16 years), middle-aged (more than 35), aged (more than 55) and long-lived (around 82). The study measured age-related changes in TCR beta repertoire diversity using deep sequencing normalized with unique cDNA molecular identifiers.

Overall study outcomes, separate from this receptor: Compared with the aged group, the long-lived group had more naive CD4+ T cells, fewer expanded clones and increased TCR diversity, a pattern suggesting age selection. Conclusive comparison of naive and antigen-experienced compartments was prevented by the profiling of bulk unsorted PBMCs. Observed TCR beta diversity per million T cells fell roughly linearly with age, and a significant reduction was already apparent by age about 43. Donor CMV infection status was unknown, potentially confounding age-related changes in expanded clonotypes. Estimates of total diversity from one million sequenced T cells were regarded as lower bounds and underestimates. A strong correlation was found between observed TCR beta diversity and the percentage of naive T cells measured by flow cytometry.

According to the germline V gene, CDR1 reads SGHAT and CDR2 reads FQNNGV. There are 15 amino acids in the CDR3, from cysteine to phenylalanine inclusive. The entry retains the CDR3 DNA only, 45 bases that are in frame from base 1. V and J lose 0 bases and 4 bases, and a span of 10 bases separates them. Library creation used 5' RACE. The sequencing machine was an Illumina HiSeq 2500. The second PCR ran for roughly 7 to 12 cycles and used a J-beta primer mix along with a sample-barcoded 5' primer. A unique molecular identifier was introduced onto each TCR beta cDNA molecule by a template-switch 5' adaptor carrying 12 random nucleotides. Each sample yielded at least 2.5 million CDR3-containing paired-end reads. First-strand cDNA was synthesized from all RNA with the Mint cDNA synthesis kit, primed by a TRBC-specific oligonucleotide. After uracil-DNA glycosylase treatment, a first 18-cycle PCR used universal primers M1SS and BC2_uni_R on all cDNA. Under the source paper's analysis protocol: For normalization, 1 million high-quality reads, each with a distinct molecular identifier, were randomly selected from each sample. Reads sharing molecular identifiers were discarded rather than binned into consensus sequences. MiTCR, set to a Q25 quality threshold and the strictest error-elimination algorithm, was used for CDR3 identification, clonotype clustering and error correction. A nonparametric unseen species model using Euler transformation provided a lower-bound estimate of total TCR beta diversity. In TCRdb, the public reads were trimmed at Q25 with fastp and aligned with MiXCR, with productive beta chains retained. Every distinct CDR3 protein forms one entry, paired with its most common genes and DNA. Clone size and V and J calls follow TCRdb, not the original study. This sample has more than 600,000 distinct CDR3 sequences in its table, and around 25% of those were observed once. Together, the top ten hold under 9.5% of the sample.

This sample was shared with a second study, whose subject was T cells of mothers and their children. The second study also describes: The donors were nine systemically healthy Caucasian individuals, made up of three mothers and their six children. cDNA synthesis used all of the extracted RNA, with about 1.5 ug of RNA in each 15 ul reaction. Sample barcodes and 2-4 random nucleotides were added via the M1S primer in the second PCR. More than 8 million TCR beta CDR3 reads were obtained from each mother, and about 3 million reads were obtained from each child. Thymic selection similarly shapes TCR recombination output in related and unrelated pairs, with minor effect from inherited differences. Normalized repertoire overlap in related mother-child pairs was always slightly higher than in unrelated mother-child pairs, but the difference was never significant. Persistent microchimeric T cell clones were not detected, at a sensitivity of 95 to 100 clones per million clonotypes. The study used deep NGS to compare TCR beta repertoires of mothers and children, seeking features distinguishing related mother-child pairs from unrelated individuals. On average, the children were approximately 11 +/- 4 years old, while the mothers were about 37 +/- 4 years old. After adapter ligation with NEBNext reagents, the libraries were sequenced on Illumina HiSeq 2000 with 100+100 nt paired-end reads. To avoid cross-contamination, the mother libraries and the child libraries were prepared a month apart and sequenced in separate runs. Between about 500,000 and 2,100,000 distinct TCR beta clonotypes were identified per donor. Naive TCR beta clonotypes were estimated from low-frequency clonotypes matched to each donor's FACS-determined naive share, without sorting.

The rearranged chain carries TRBV11-2 and TRBJ2-1; too little of a D gene remains to name it. The sequenced sample consisted of blood. The receptor's source is a boy younger than 18 in good health. The CDR3 sequence is CASSLDNRRYNEQFF. The DNA sequence reads TGTGCCAGCAGCTTAGATAACCGGCGATACAATGAGCAGTTCTTC.